These 6 T cell receptor beta chains came from one sample sequenced in a study of beta chain features in type 1 diabetes. Sequenced material consisted of expressed TCRB transcripts (all of the isolated RNA was reverse transcribed). TCRdb's table, derived via immunoSEQ multiplex PCR, lists solely in-frame clones and lacks some. The repertoire holds 150,000 to 180,000 clones, roughly 11% seen once, with roughly 2% in the top ten. Material: central memory CD4+ T cells from blood. Source of these receptors: a man aged 18 to 30 in good health.

The chain has TRBV6-6 and TRBJ1-3; a weak D match, TRBD1 (6 bases). The V gene lost 0 bases and the J gene lost 12 bases, with 12 bases spanning the gap. The CDR3 contains 13 residues. In germline, CDR1 is MNHNY, CDR2 SVGAGI (reference sequence). The CDR3 protein is CASSYSLDRGIYF. CDR3 sequence (DNA): TGTGCCAGCAGTTACTCGCTGGACAGAGGCATATATTTT.

A few counts support this clone. The rearrangement links TRBV6-6 to TRBJ2-7, with D uncertain. The CDR3 has 12 amino acids. CDR1 and CDR2 (germline): MNHNY, SVGAGI (reference sequence). V gave up 0 bases and J gave up 6 bases, with 6 bases separating them. DNA of the CDR3: TGTGCCAGCAGTTACTCTGGCAGCGAGCAGTACTTC. Translating it yields CASSYSGSEQYF.

This chain uses TRBV28 with TRBJ2-7; no firm D call. The CDR3 consists of 14 residues. The ends were cut back, 6 bases at V and 2 bases at J, with 14 bases in the middle. Germline CDR1 is MDHEN and CDR2 is SYDVKM. In DNA form, the CDR3 reads TGTGCCAGCAGCGTGCGCTCAGCAGCCTACGAGCAGTACTTC. Its protein is CASSVRSAAYEQYF.

The sample holds a few counts of this clone. The rearrangement uses TRBV5-4 and TRBJ1-4, with D perhaps TRBD1 (6 bases). The CDR3 consists of 13 residues. The V end was cut by 1 base, the J end by 6 bases, with 7 bases between. The germline V gene has CDR1 SGHNT and CDR2 YYREEE (reference sequence). CDR3 nucleotides: TGTGCCAGCAGCTTGAGGACAGATGAAAAACTGTTTTTT. Amino acid sequence: CASSLRTDEKLFF.

This clone was observed a handful of times. The V and J genes are TRBV19 and TRBJ2-3; 11 bases fit TRBD2. The V and J ends lost 3 bases and 4 bases, in that order; junction bases with no gene match: 12. Germline CDR1 reads LNHDA; CDR2 reads SQIVND (reference sequence). This CDR3 comprises 18 residues. The CDR3 reads CASSIGETGLAVSDTQYF. The CDR3 DNA reads TGTGCCAGTAGTATCGGAGAAACGGGACTAGCGGTCTCAGATACGCAGTATTTT.

V is TRBV9 and J is TRBJ2-7; D not certain. Deletions cut 0 bases from V and 2 bases from J, with 9 bases between. CDR1 and CDR2 from the germline V gene are SGDLS and YYNGEE. The CDR3 contains 14 residues. This chain's CDR3 is CASSVDPATYEQYF. Here the CDR3 DNA reads TGTGCCAGCAGCGTAGACCCAGCCACCTACGAGCAGTACTTC.